This record looks at one TCR beta chain sequence and its context. The antigen remains undetermined. The sample belongs to a study of CD8 T cells in ankylosing spondylitis. Germline V gene data show CDR1 as SGHAT and CDR2 as FQNNGV. This CDR3 spans 15 amino acids. V shed 4 bases, J shed 6 bases, and the junction held 12 bases outside the gene matches. Each CDR3 protein is one row after TCRdb ran MiXCR on the 5' RACE reads. This table holds fewer than 400,000 distinct CDR3 sequences, less than 9.5% found once. Study-level findings and limits: Blood from ankylosing spondylitis patients appeared to carry a characteristic roughly eight-variant TCR beta motif.

The material sequenced was blood, either unsorted or a sorted T cell fraction (not recorded which). The source of this sequence is a male donor with ankylosing spondylitis. The V gene is TRBV11-2, the J gene TRBJ2-7, with 7 bases lining up with TRBD2. This CDR3 reads CASSSSGLAAGEQYF. CDR3 coding DNA: TGTGCCAGCAGCTCTAGTGGGCTAGCGGCCGGCGAGCAGTACTTC.